This T cell receptor beta chain was documented in a study of blood T cells in healthy people across ages. A J-beta primer mix and a sample-barcoded 5' primer were used in a second PCR of about 7 to 12 cycles. In TCRdb, the 5' RACE reads were re-called with MiXCR into one record per CDR3 protein. This repertoire shows 1.5 million to 1.9 million distinct CDR3 sequences, approximately 42% found once; its top ten account for about 4.1%. Germline lookup yields CDR1 SGHVS and CDR2 FQNEAQ. CDR3 length equals 16 residues. V lost 4 bases to trimming and J lost 11 bases; unmatched junction nucleotides: 16. The sequence was obtained from a woman younger than 30 in good health. The genes are TRBV7-8 and TRBJ2-5; 10 bases agree with TRBD2. Material for sequencing was blood. In DNA, the CDR3 is TGTGCCAGCAGCTACCAGACTAGCGGGCTCTACAATGAGCAGTACTTC. Protein: CASSYQTSGLYNEQYF.